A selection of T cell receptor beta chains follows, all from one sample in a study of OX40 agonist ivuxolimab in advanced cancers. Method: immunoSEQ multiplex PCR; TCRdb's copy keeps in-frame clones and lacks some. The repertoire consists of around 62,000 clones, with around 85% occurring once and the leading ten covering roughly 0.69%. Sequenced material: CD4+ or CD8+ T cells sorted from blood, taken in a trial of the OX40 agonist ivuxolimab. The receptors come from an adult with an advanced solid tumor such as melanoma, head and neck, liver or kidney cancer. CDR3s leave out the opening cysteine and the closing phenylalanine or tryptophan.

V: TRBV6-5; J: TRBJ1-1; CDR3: ASSRELGYAEAF
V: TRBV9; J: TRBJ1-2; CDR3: ASSVANDNYGYT
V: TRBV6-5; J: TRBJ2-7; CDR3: ASSYSWTEGYEQY
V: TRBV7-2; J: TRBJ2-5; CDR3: ASSRLSGETQY
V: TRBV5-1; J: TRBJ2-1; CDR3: ASSGGTALVHEQF
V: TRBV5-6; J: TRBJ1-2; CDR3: ASSLVHLGQGFYGYT
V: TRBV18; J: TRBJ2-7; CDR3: ASSPGLASYEQY
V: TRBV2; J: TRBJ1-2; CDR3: ASTSDRYGYT
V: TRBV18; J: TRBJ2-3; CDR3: ASSPPSQDPLHTQY
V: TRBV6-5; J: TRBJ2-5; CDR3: ASSYSSGGETQY
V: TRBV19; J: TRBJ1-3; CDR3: ASSDGYRSGNTIY
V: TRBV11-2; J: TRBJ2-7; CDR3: ASSSYRTGTSSYEQY
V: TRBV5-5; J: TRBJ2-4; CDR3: ASSPDRQGATLAKNIQY
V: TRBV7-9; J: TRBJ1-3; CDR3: ASSLTATGNTIY
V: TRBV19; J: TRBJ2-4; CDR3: ASSMASGGAINIQY
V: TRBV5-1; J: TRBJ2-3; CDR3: ASSLGGLAGTDTQY
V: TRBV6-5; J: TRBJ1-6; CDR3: ASRQYNSPLH
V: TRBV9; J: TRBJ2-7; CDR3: ASSVGPQENYEQY
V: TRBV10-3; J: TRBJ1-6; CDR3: AISITASSYNSPLH
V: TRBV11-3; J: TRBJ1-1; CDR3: ASSESAPGQNTEAF
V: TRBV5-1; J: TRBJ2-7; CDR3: ASSLTGGKY
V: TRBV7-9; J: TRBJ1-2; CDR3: ASSPLGLRGGRPYYGYT
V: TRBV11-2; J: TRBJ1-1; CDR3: ASSLDRYTEAF
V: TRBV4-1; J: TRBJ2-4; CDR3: ASSQGENIQY
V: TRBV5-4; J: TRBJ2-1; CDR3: ASSLGFGTGNNEQF